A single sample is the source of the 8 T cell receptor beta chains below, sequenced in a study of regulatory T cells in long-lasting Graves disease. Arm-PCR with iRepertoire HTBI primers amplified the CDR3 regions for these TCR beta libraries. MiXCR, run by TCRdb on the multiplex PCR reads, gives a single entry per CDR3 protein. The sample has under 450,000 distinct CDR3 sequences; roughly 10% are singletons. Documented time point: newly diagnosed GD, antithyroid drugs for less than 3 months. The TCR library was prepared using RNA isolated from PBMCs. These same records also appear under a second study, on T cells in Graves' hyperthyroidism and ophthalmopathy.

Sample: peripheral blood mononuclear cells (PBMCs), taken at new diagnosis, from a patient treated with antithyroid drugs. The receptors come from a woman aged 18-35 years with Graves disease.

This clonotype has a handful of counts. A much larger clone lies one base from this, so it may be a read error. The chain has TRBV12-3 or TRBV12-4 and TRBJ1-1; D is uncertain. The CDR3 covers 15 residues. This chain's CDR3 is CATDRRRPPSTEASF. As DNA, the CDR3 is TGTGCCACCGACCGTCGAAGGCCCCCATCCACTGAAGCTTCCTTT.

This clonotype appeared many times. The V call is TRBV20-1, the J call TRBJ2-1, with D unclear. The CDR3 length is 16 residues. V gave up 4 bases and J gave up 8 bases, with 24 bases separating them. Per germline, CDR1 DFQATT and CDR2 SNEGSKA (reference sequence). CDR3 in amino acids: CSAISGWPRLVDEQFF. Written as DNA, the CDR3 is TGCAGTGCTATTTCTGGCTGGCCCCGGTTAGTGGATGAGCAGTTCTTC.

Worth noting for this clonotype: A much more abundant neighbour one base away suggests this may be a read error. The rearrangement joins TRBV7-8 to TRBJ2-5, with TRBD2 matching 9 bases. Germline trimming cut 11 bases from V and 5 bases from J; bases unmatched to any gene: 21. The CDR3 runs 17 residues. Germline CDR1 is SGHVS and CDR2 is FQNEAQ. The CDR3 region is CAGTLGASGTVGETQYF. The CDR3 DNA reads TGTGCCGGCACCCTCGGGGCTAGCGGGACCGTGGGGGAGACCCAGTACTTC. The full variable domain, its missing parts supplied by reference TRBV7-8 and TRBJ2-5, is GAGVSQSPRYKVAKRGQDVALRCDPISGHVSLFWYQQALGQGPEFLTYFQNEAQLDKSGLPSDRFFAERPEGSVSTLKIQRTQQEDSAVYLCAGTLGASGTVGETQYFGPGTRLLVL.

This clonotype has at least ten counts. The CDR3 sequence is CASRSAGYTQPQHF. DNA for the CDR3: TGTGCCAGCAGGTCGGCAGGGTACACTCAGCCCCAGCATTTT. V is TRBV6-1 and J is TRBJ1-5, with a possible D match to TRBD1 (5 bases). Per germline, CDR1 MNHNS and CDR2 SASEGT. Trimming took off 6 bases at V and 6 bases at J, with 15 bases between the two ends. This CDR3 has 14 amino acids.

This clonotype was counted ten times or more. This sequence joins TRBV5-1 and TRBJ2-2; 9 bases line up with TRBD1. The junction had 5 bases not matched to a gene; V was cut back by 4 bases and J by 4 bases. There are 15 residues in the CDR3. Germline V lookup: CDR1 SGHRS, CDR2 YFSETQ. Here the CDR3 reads CASSAPGQGTGELFF. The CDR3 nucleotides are TGCGCCAGCAGCGCCCCGGGACAGGGCACCGGGGAGCTGTTTTTT.

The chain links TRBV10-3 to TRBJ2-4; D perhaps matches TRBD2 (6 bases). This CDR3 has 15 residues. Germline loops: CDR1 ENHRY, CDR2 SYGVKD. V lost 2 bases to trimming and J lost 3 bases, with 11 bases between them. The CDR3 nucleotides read TGTGCCATCAGTGAGCCGGGGGTAGGCAAAAACATTCAGTACTTC. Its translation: CAISEPGVGKNIQYF.

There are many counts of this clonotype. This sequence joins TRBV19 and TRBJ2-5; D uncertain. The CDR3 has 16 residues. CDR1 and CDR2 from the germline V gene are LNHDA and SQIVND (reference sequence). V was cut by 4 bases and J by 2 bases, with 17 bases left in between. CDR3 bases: TGTGCCAGTAGTACCGCCGTTTACAGAGAACAAGAGACCCAGTACTTC. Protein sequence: CASSTAVYREQETQYF.

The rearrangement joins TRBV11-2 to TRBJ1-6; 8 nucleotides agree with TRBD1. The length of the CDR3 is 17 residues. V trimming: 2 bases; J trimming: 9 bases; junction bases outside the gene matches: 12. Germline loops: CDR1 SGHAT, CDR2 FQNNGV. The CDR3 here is CASSLSGGVFGISPLHF. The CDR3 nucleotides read TGTGCCAGCAGCTTATCAGGGGGCGTATTCGGGATTTCACCCCTCCACTTT.